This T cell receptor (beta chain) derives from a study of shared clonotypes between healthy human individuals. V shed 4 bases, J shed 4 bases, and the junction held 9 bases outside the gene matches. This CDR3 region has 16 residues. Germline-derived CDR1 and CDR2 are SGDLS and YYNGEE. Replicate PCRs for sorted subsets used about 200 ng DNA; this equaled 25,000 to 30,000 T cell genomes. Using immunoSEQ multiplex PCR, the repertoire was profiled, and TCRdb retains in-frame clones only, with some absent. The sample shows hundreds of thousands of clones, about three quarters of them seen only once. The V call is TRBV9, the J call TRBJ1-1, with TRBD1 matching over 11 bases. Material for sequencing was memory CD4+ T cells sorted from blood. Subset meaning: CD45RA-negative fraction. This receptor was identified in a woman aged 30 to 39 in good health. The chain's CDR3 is CASSRDAGTGGTEAFF. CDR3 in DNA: TGTGCCAGCAGCAGAGACGCCGGGACAGGGGGCACTGAAGCTTTCTTT.